Below are 16 T cell receptor beta chains sequenced from a single sample in a study of beta chain features in type 1 diabetes. Study-level points and caveats: In all four CD4+ subsets, TCRB CDR3 length was significantly, moderately reduced in type 1 diabetes.

Expressed TCRB transcripts were sequenced after all isolated RNA was converted to cDNA. Method: immunoSEQ multiplex PCR; TCRdb's copy keeps in-frame clones and lacks some. This sample has fewer than 350,000 clones; about 15% occur once, and the top ten carry less than 0.02%. For these receptors, no antigen is known. Sequenced: naive CD4+ T cells from blood. All receptors come from a man younger than 35 with type 1 diabetes.

CDR3 region: CAWRPRRGGNTEAFF. The CDR3 nucleotides are TGTGCCTGGAGACCCAGGCGGGGCGGTAACACTGAAGCTTTCTTT. The V call is TRBV30, the J call TRBJ1-1; possible D gene TRBD1, 5 bases. Looked up from germline, CDR1 is GTSNPN and CDR2 is SVGIG (reference sequence). V was trimmed by 3 bases and J by 2 bases, leaving 16 bases between them. The CDR3 length is 15 residues.

This chain joins TRBV11-2 and TRBJ2-7; D unresolved. There are 13 residues in the CDR3. Deletions cut 2 bases from V and 0 bases from J, with 5 bases between. From germline, CDR1 is SGHAT and CDR2 FQNNGV. The CDR3 DNA is TGTGCCAGCAGCTTAAGGAGCTCCTACGAGCAGTACTTC. Encoded protein: CASSLRSSYEQYF. The variable domain in full, completed from reference TRBV11-2 and TRBJ2-7, reads EAGVAQSPRYKIIEKRQSVAFWCNPISGHATLYWYQQILGQGPKLLIQFQNNGVVDDSQLPKDRFSAERLKGVDSTLKIQPAKLEDSAVYLCASSLRSSYEQYFGPGTRLTVT.

This clone was counted only a few times. The chain is built from TRBV28 and TRBJ2-5, with 8 bases identical to TRBD2. This CDR3 spans 16 amino acids. The V gene's germline CDR1 is MDHEN and CDR2 SYDVKM. Trimming took 4 bases from V and 0 from J; bases not matched to a gene: 7. The CDR3 protein is CASSSASSGDQETQYF. The DNA for the CDR3 is TGTGCCAGCAGTTCCGCGAGTAGCGGGGACCAAGAGACCCAGTACTTC.

The rearrangement uses TRBV13 and TRBJ1-4; D is undetermined. This CDR3 comprises 12 residues. The V gene lost 0 bases and the J gene lost 14 bases, with 10 bases spanning the gap. CDR1 is PRHDT and CDR2 is FYEKMQ in the germline V gene (reference sequence). The CDR3 DNA sequence: TGTGCCAGCAGCTTAGGTCCCGGGAGCCTGTTTTTT. Amino acid sequence: CASSLGPGSLFF.

The V call is TRBV11-2, the J call TRBJ2-5; D is unresolved. This CDR3 region has 12 residues. V shed 7 bases and J shed 2 bases, with 8 bases lying between them. CDR1 and CDR2 from the germline V gene are SGHAT and FQNNGV. The CDR3 loop reads CASTPDQETQYF. CDR3 DNA sequence: TGTGCCAGCACGCCAGATCAAGAGACCCAGTACTTC.

This clone was observed a handful of times. CDR3 in amino acids: CASGRGDYEQYF. CDR3 bases: TGTGCCAGCGGCCGGGGGGACTACGAGCAGTACTTC. The V call is TRBV6-6, the J call TRBJ2-7, with TRBD2 matching 7 bases. This CDR3 is built from 12 residues. V dropped 8 bases and J dropped 3; count of bases not matched to a gene: 4. Germline-derived CDR1 and CDR2 are MNHNY and SVGAGI (reference sequence).

The chain uses TRBV18 and TRBJ2-5, with TRBD1 matching over 7 bases. Germline V lookup: CDR1 KGHSH, CDR2 LQKENI. The J segment lost 2 bases and the V segment lost 6 bases, leaving 6 bases of the junction unmatched. The CDR3 covers 14 residues. The CDR3 region has the DNA TGTGCCAGCTCTCAACGACAGGGACAAGAGACCCAGTACTTC. Translated: CASSQRQGQETQYF.

This clone has just a few counts. The V call is TRBV30, the J call TRBJ2-7, with D hard to call. Trimming removed 1 base at V and 0 bases at J, with 13 bases between. The CDR3 totals 15 residues. The germline gives CDR1 GTSNPN, CDR2 SVGIG (reference sequence). CDR3 nucleotides: TGTGCCTGGAGTGGGCACGGAGCGACCTCCTACGAGCAGTACTTC. It encodes CAWSGHGATSYEQYF.

The gene calls are TRBV9 and TRBJ2-7, with D maybe TRBD2 (5 bases). Germline V gene sequence: CDR1 SGDLS, CDR2 YYNGEE. This CDR3 is built from 13 residues. Between the trimmed V and J ends, which lost 0 bases and 6 bases, there was a span of 10 bases. The CDR3 DNA reads TGTGCCAGCAGCGTAGGTGGAGGAGGCGAGCAGTACTTC. Encoded protein: CASSVGGGGEQYF.

This clone was observed a few times. The chain joins TRBV7-9 to TRBJ2-5; TRBD2 agrees at 8 bases. Germline lookup yields CDR1 SEHNR and CDR2 FQNEAQ (reference sequence). This CDR3 region has 14 residues. Trimming cost V 5 bases and J 4 bases; bases outside gene matches: 6. CDR3 loop: CASSMGLVVETQYF. DNA of the CDR3: TGTGCCAGCAGCATGGGACTAGTAGTAGAGACCCAGTACTTC.

This clone was seen a few times. This chain connects TRBV4-1 to TRBJ1-5; no reliable D call. Trimming shortened V by 6 bases and J by 2 bases, and 11 bases separated the two germline ends. The CDR3 runs 14 residues. The germline V gene encodes CDR1 MGHRA and CDR2 YSYEKL. This CDR3 is CASRPVPGNQPQHF. CDR3 nucleotide sequence: TGCGCCAGCAGACCTGTCCCAGGCAATCAGCCCCAGCATTTT.

This clone was recorded a few times. The sample holds other DNA sequences that translate to the same CDR3. The chain has TRBV5-1 and TRBJ2-7, with TRBD2 matching over 11 bases. J gave up 3 bases and V 4 bases, and 6 bases lay outside the gene matches. Germline CDR1 SGHRS, CDR2 YFSETQ. The CDR3 is 15 residues long. The CDR3 spells CASSRTSGGLYEQYF. Here the CDR3 DNA reads TGCGCCAGCAGCCGTACTAGCGGGGGCCTCTACGAGCAGTACTTC.

The genes are TRBV5-6 and TRBJ1-1, with D uncertain. Looked up from germline, CDR1 is SGHDT and CDR2 is YYEEEE. Deletions cut 2 bases from V and 5 bases from J, with 10 bases between. CDR3 length: 13 residues. The chain's CDR3 is CASSFRVSTEAFF. The DNA for the CDR3 is TGTGCCAGCAGCTTCCGAGTCTCGACTGAAGCTTTCTTT.

This chain joins TRBV5-4 and TRBJ2-1; 13 bases line up with TRBD2. V shed 1 base and J 3 bases; nucleotides not matched to a gene: 4. The V gene's germline CDR1 is SGHNT and CDR2 YYREEE (reference sequence). This CDR3 has 17 residues. The CDR3 DNA reads TGTGCCAGCAGCTTGAGGGGACTAGCGGGGTACTACAATGAGCAGTTCTTC. It translates to CASSLRGLAGYYNEQFF. Filled out from reference TRBV5-4 and TRBJ2-1, the complete variable domain reads ETGVTQSPTHLIKTRGQQVTLRCSSQSGHNTVSWYQQALGQGPQFIFQYYREEENGRGNFPPRFSGLQFPNYSSELNVNALELDDSALYLCASSLRGLAGYYNEQFFGPGTRLTVL.

A few counts support this clone. The rearrangement uses TRBV7-9 and TRBJ2-4; TRBD1 is a possible D gene (5 bases). The CDR3 is made up of 15 amino acids. V shed 6 bases and J shed 3 bases, with 15 bases lying between them. The germline CDR1 and CDR2 sequences are SEHNR and FQNEAQ (reference sequence). The chain's CDR3 is CASSTLDRFKNIQYF. The CDR3 DNA sequence: TGTGCCAGCAGTACCCTCGACAGATTCAAAAACATTCAGTACTTC.

The chain links TRBV7-9 to TRBJ2-5; 9 nucleotides agree with TRBD2. Germline V lookup: CDR1 SEHNR, CDR2 FQNEAQ (reference sequence). Trimming cost V 1 base and J 2 bases; bases outside gene matches: 2. This CDR3 is built from 15 residues. CDR3 protein: CASSLGTSVQETQYF. The CDR3 DNA is TGTGCCAGCAGCTTAGGGACTAGCGTTCAAGAGACCCAGTACTTC.